The T cell receptor beta chain described here comes from a study of T cells in Graves' hyperthyroidism and ophthalmopathy. Study-level results: Most thyroid-expanded clonotypes above 0.001 were also found in blood. Ophthalmopathy was separated from stable hyperthyroidism by a 13 V-J model.

Stable Graves' hyperthyroidism meant no ophthalmopathy progression within 18 months. RNA transcripts yielded amplified TCR beta CDR3 regions. The HTBI primer set was used in a first-round RT-PCR of the TCR CDR3. TCRdb processed the multiplex PCR reads anew with MiXCR; each CDR3 protein has one entry. The table includes some 98,000 distinct CDR3 sequences, around 42% detected once. Germline V gene data show CDR1 as SEHNR and CDR2 as FQNEAQ (reference sequence). The CDR3 is 13 residues long. Deletions cut 3 bases from V and 5 bases from J, with 10 bases between. With regard to this clonotype: The antigen is undetermined.

The source material was peripheral blood or thyroid tissue (not recorded which). The rearrangement joins TRBV7-9 to TRBJ1-1; D is uncertain. The origin of this receptor is a young woman with Graves' hyperthyroidism. The CDR3 loop reads CASSFSGRTEAFF. CDR3 coding DNA: TGTGCCAGCAGCTTTTCGGGGAGAACTGAAGCTTTCTTT.